This T cell receptor (beta chain) was captured by sequencing in a study of sequential checkpoint blockade in melanoma. Treatment denoted: randomized to nivolumab then ipilimumab (arm A) or the reverse (arm B). Clones were read by immunoSEQ multiplex PCR, and TCRdb kept only the in-frame ones, dropping some. The sample has 10,000 to 15,000 clones, 20% to 30% seen once. This clone showed up just a few times. What it binds is not known. Findings and caveats of the study: Rising tumor T-cell fraction and clonality meant about 30 times likelier benefit.

This CDR3 spans 15 amino acids. V was cut by 5 bases and J by 2 bases, with 15 bases left in between. CDR1 is MNHGY and CDR2 is SAAAGT in the germline V gene. The TCR sequence derives from a human donor with melanoma. The J gene is TRBJ1-2, the V gene TRBV6-8; D is perhaps TRBD1 (5 bases). The source material was tumor tissue (inferred from file names), sampled from a patient given nivolumab and ipilimumab in sequence. The DNA of the CDR3 is TGTGCCAGCAGTAAACCCCGAGCAGGGAACTATGGCTACACCTTC. It translates to CASSKPRAGNYGYTF.